The 10 T cell receptor beta chains reported below all come from one sample, sequenced in a study of T cells after posttransplantation cyclophosphamide. Treatment was busulfan-fludarabine conditioning, a marrow graft, and cyclophosphamide on days +3 and +4. Sequencing used immunoSEQ multiplex PCR; TCRdb keeps in-frame clones, though not all of them. The sample contains 10,000 to 13,000 clones, roughly 86% of which appear only once. The sequencing used CD4+ T cells sorted from PBMCs, collected after allogeneic stem cell transplant with posttransplant cyclophosphamide. The receptors shown here come from a young adult male patient who received an allogeneic stem cell transplant from a related donor, was CMV-positive, and had acute GVHD only. Some T cells may have come from the graft donor.

This chain uses TRBV19 with TRBJ1-5, with D tentatively TRBD1 (6 bases). Deletions cut 9 bases from V and 4 bases from J, with 16 bases between. The germline gives CDR1 LNHDA, CDR2 SQIVND (reference sequence). The CDR3 runs 14 residues. The CDR3 protein is CASQINRENQPQHF. CDR3 bases: TGTGCCAGCCAAATTAACAGGGAGAATCAGCCCCAGCATTTT. Combining the CDR3 with reference TRBV19 and TRBJ1-5 gives the whole variable domain DGGITQSPKYLFRKEGQNVTLSCEQNLNHDAMYWYRQDPGQGLRLIYYSQIVNDFQKGDIAEGYSVSREKKESFPLTVTSAQKNPTAFYLCASQINRENQPQHFGDGTRLSIL.

This chain links TRBV28 with TRBJ1-5, with TRBD1 as a possible D gene (5 bases). CDR3 length: 16 amino acids. Germline V gives CDR1 MDHEN, CDR2 SYDVKM. The V end was cut by 8 bases, the J end by 4 bases, with 21 bases between. The CDR3 loop reads CASFEGAGSGNQPQHF. CDR3 DNA sequence: TGTGCCAGCTTCGAAGGGGCCGGATCAGGGAATCAGCCCCAGCATTTT.

The CDR3 DNA sequence: TGTGCCAGCAGTGAACAGGGGGCTAGCACCATATATTTT. The encoded protein is CASSEQGASTIYF. The rearrangement joins TRBV6-1 to TRBJ1-3, with 8 bases lining up with TRBD1. There are 13 residues in the CDR3. Germline V lookup: CDR1 MNHNS, CDR2 SASEGT. V lost 2 bases to trimming and J lost 9 bases; unmatched junction nucleotides: 3.

The chain employs TRBV7-9 and TRBJ2-1; 8 bases fit TRBD1. The J segment lost 7 bases and the V segment lost 3 bases, leaving 8 bases of the junction unmatched. The CDR3 length is 15 residues. The V gene's germline CDR1 is SEHNR and CDR2 FQNEAQ (reference sequence). The CDR3 protein is CASSFGQGSINEQFF. The CDR3 nucleotides read TGTGCCAGCAGCTTTGGACAGGGTAGTATTAATGAGCAGTTCTTC.

The chain recombines TRBV28 with TRBJ2-2, with D possibly matching TRBD2 (5 bases). The CDR3 has 13 amino acids. V dropped 3 bases and J dropped 7 bases, with 9 bases sitting between them. Germline lookup yields CDR1 MDHEN and CDR2 SYDVKM. The CDR3 nucleotides read TGTGCCAGCAGTTTTCCGGGAAACGGGGAGCTGTTTTTT. Residues: CASSFPGNGELFF.

The chain couples TRBV7-2 to TRBJ2-2; 10 nucleotides agree with TRBD2. Trimming removed 5 bases from V and 6 bases from J; junction bases left unmatched: 3. CDR1 is SGHTA, CDR2 FQGNSA, per germline. The CDR3 covers 14 residues. Here the CDR3 DNA reads TGTGCCAGCAGCCATAGCGGGGGGTCCGGGGAGCTGTTTTTT. Translating gives CASSHSGGSGELFF.

The sample holds a few counts of this clone. This chain connects TRBV7-2 to TRBJ2-5, with 7 bases lining up with TRBD2. The CDR3 covers 14 residues. V was pared by 6 bases and J by 0 bases, with 4 bases of the junction left unmatched. Germline CDR1 SGHTA, CDR2 FQGNSA. The CDR3 spells CASRKREYQETQYF. The CDR3, as DNA: TGTGCCAGCAGAAAGCGGGAATACCAAGAGACCCAGTACTTC. The full variable domain, its missing parts supplied by reference TRBV7-2 and TRBJ2-5, is GAGVSQSPSNKVTEKGKDVELRCDPISGHTALYWYRQSLGQGLEFLIYFQGNSAPDKSGLPSDRFSAERTGGSVSTLTIQRTQQEDSAVYLCASRKREYQETQYFGPGTRLLVL.

This chain uses TRBV5-4 with TRBJ2-7; D gene uncertain. The J call may be wrong; the DNA end is better matched by TRBJ2-5. The CDR3 contains 13 residues. Germline loops: CDR1 SGHNT, CDR2 YYREEE (reference sequence). The chain's CDR3 is CASSLNGVETQYF. In nucleotides, the CDR3 is TGTGCCAGCAGCTTGAACGGCGTGGAGACCCAGTACTTC.

The rearrangement uses TRBV15 and TRBJ1-2; D is perhaps TRBD1 (5 bases). Deletions cut 5 bases from V and 4 bases from J, with 17 bases between. The CDR3 is 15 amino acids. Per the germline V gene, CDR1 is LNHNV and CDR2 is YYDKDF (reference sequence). In nucleotides, the CDR3 is TGTGCCACCAGCGGTGACAGCCCCGGTCTCTATGGCTACACCTTC. It yields the protein CATSGDSPGLYGYTF.

The V call is TRBV27, the J call TRBJ2-3; tentative D call: TRBD2 (6 bases). V was cut by 0 bases and J by 0 bases, with 16 bases left in between. The CDR3 totals 18 residues. CDR1 MNHEY and CDR2 SMNVEV come from the germline V gene (reference sequence). CDR3 protein: CASSLSGRGPASTDTQYF. The CDR3 nucleotides read TGTGCCAGCAGTTTATCGGGGCGGGGTCCCGCTAGCACAGATACGCAGTATTTT.